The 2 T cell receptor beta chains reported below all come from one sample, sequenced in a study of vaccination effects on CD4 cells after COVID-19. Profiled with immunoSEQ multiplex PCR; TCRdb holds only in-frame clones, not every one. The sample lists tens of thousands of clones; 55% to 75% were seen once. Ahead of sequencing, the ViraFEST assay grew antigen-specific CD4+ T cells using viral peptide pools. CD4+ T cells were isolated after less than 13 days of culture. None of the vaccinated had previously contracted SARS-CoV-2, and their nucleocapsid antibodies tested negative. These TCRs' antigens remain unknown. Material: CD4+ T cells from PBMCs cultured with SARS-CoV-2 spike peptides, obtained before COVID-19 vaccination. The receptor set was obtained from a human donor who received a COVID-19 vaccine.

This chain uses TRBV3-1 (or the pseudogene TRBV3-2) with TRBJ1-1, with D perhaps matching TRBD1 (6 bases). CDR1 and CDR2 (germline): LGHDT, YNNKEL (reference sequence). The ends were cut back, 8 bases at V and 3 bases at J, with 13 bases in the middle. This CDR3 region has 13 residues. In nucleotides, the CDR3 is TGTGCCAGCTCCTCCAACAGGGACACTGAAGCTTTCTTT. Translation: CASSSNRDTEAFF.

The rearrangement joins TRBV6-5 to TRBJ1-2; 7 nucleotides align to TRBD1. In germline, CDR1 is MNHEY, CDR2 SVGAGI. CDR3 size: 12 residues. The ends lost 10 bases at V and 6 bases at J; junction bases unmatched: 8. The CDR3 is CATSTGKDGYTF. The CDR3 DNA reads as TGTGCCACTTCGACAGGGAAGGATGGCTACACCTTC.